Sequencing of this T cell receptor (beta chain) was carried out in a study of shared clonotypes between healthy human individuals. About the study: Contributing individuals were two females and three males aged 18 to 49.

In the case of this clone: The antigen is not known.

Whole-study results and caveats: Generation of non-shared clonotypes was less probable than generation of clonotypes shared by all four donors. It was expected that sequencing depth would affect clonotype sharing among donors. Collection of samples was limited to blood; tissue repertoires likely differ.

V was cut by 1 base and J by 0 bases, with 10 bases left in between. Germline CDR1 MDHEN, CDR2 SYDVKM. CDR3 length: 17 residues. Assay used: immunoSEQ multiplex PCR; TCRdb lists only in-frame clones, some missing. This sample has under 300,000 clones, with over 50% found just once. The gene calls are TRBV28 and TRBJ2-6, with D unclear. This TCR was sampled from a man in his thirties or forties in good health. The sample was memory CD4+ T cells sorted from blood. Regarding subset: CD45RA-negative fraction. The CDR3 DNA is TGTGCCAGCAGTTTATTAATGGCCTCCTCTGGGGCCAACGTCCTGACTTTC. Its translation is CASSLLMASSGANVLTF.